This T cell receptor beta chain was documented in a study of T cells in Graves' hyperthyroidism and ophthalmopathy. Study-wide results and caveats: Ophthalmopathy was told apart from stable hyperthyroidism by a 13 V-J model. Researchers found most expanded thyroid clonotypes above 0.001 in blood as well.

V was pared by 3 bases and J by 3 bases, with 11 bases between. Germline assignment: CDR1 MNHEY and CDR2 SMNVEV (reference sequence). The CDR3 consists of 14 residues. A NOSPECS grade of at least 4, a Clinical Activity Score of at least 3 and duration under 3 months were recorded in ophthalmopathy patients. Source material for PBMCs was about 10 ml fresh peripheral blood. Concerning this clonotype itself: The antigen is unknown.

There were TCR beta CDR3 regions amplified from RNA transcripts. Primed by the HTBI set, a first-round RT-PCR was run on the TCR CDR3. TCRdb re-called the multiplex PCR reads with MiXCR, one entry per CDR3 protein. The repertoire consists of some 570,000 distinct CDR3 sequences, with 17% occurring once and the leading ten covering 15% to 20%. Sequencing input: blood. The chain joins TRBV27 to TRBJ1-2, with a possible D match to TRBD1 (5 bases). The clonotype comes from a woman between 18 and 30 years old with Graves' ophthalmopathy. For the CDR3, the DNA is TGTGCCAGCAGTTTGCGGGGGGGTGACTATGGCTACACCTTC. This gives the protein CASSLRGGDYGYTF.